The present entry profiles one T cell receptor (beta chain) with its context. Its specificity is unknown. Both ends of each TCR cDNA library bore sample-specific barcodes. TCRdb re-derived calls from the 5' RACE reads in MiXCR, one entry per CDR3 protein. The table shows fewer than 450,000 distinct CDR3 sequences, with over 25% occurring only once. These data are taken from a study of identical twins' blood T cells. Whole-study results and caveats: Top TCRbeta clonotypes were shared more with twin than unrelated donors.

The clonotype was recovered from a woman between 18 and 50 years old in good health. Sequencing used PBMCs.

Here the CDR3 reads CSVAPNTGELFF. Here the CDR3 DNA reads TGCAGCGTTGCTCCGAACACCGGGGAGCTGTTTTTT. The chain recombines TRBV29-1 with TRBJ2-2; D is undetermined. Germline V gene data show CDR1 as SQVTM and CDR2 as ANQGSEA. The length of the CDR3 is 12 residues. The V end lost 4 bases, the J end lost 0 bases, and 3 bases lay between the germline ends.